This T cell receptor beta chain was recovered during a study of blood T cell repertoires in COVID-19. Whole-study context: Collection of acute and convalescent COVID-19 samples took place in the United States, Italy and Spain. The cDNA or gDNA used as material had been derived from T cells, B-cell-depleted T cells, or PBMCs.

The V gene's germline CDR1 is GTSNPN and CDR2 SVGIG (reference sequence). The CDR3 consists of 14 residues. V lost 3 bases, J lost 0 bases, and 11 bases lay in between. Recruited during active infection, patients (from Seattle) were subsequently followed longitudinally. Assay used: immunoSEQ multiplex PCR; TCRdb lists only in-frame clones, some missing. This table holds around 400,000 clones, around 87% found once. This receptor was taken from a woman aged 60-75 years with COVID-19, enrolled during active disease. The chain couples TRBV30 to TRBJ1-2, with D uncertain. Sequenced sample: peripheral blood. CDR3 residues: CAWRVSGTNYGYTF. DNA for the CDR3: TGTGCCTGGAGGGTGTCCGGGACTAACTATGGCTACACCTTC.